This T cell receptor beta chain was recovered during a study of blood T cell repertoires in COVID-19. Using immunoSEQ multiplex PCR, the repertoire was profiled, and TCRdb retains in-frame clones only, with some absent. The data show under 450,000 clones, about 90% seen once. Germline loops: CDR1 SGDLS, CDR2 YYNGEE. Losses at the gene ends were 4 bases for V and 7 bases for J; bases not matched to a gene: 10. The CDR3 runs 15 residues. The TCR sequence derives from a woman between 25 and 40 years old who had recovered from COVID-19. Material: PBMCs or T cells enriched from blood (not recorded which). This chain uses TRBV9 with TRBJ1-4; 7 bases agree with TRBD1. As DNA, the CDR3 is TGTGCCAGCAGCCACAATACAGGGGTGGCTGAAAAACTGTTTTTT. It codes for CASSHNTGVAEKLFF. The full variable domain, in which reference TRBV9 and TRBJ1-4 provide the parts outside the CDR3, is DSGVTQTPKHLITATGQRVTLRCSPRSGDLSVYWYQQSLDQGLQFLIQYYNGEERAKGNILERFSAQQFPDLHSELNLSSLELGDSALYFCASSHNTGVAEKLFFGSGTQLSVL.